The T cell receptor delta chain under discussion was sequenced for a study of gammadelta T cells in human blood. TCRdb re-processed the RT-PCR reads via CATT. The table shows over a thousand delta-chain clones, with around 10% occurring only once. The CDR3 has 20 residues. The germline V gene encodes CDR1 TVYSNPD and CDR2 GDNSRS (reference sequence). Study-level findings and limits: Right after birth, innate γδ T cells reportedly expanded polyclonally after microbial exposure.

In regard to this clone: Its antigen is undetermined. A far bigger clonotype differs at one base, so this is likely a read error.

Sequenced: non-Vgamma9Vdelta2 gamma-delta T cells from infant blood. The sequence was collected from a human donor. The V and J genes are TRDV3 and TRDJ1; TRDD2 agrees at 9 bases. TCRdb does not report a J gene; here it was assigned by matching the DNA to germline references. The CDR3 sequence: CARVAFLQRTGDPDTDKLIF. DNA of the CDR3: TGTGCTCGGGTGGCCTTCCTACAACGTACTGGGGATCCGGACACCGATAAACTCATCTTT.